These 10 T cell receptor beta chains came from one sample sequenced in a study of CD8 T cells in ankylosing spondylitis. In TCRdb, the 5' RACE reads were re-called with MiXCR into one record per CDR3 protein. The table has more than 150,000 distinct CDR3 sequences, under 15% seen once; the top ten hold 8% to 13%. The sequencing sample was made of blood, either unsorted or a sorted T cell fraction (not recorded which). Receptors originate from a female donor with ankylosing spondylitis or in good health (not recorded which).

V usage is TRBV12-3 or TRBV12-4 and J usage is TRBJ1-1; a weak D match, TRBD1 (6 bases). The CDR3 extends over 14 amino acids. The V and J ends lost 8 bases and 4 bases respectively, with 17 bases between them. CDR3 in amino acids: CASGTPGVPTEAFF. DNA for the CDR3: TGTGCCAGCGGTACCCCAGGGGTTCCCACTGAAGCTTTCTTT.

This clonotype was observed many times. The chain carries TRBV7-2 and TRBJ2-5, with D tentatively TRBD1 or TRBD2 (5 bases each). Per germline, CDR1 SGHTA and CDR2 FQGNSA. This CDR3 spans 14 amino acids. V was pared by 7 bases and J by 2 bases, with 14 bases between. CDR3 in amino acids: CASTSGTQQETQYF. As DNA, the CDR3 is TGTGCCAGCACCTCCGGGACCCAACAAGAGACCCAGTACTTC.

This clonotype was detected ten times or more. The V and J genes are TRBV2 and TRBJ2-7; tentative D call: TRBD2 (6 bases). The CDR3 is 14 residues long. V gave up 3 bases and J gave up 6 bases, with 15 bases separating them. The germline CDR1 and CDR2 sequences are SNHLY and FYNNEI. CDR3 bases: TGTGCCAGCAGTGATTCGGGACTGATGCCCGAGCAGTACTTC. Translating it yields CASSDSGLMPEQYF.

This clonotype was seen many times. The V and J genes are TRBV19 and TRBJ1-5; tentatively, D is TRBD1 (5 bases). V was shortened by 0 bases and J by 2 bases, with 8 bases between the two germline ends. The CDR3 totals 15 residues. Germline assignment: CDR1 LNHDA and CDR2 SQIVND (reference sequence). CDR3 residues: CASSIDGGGNQPQHF. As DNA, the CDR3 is TGTGCCAGTAGTATAGACGGGGGGGGCAATCAGCCCCAGCATTTT.

The CDR3 loop reads CASSETGSGYTF. CDR3 in DNA: TGTGCCAGCAGCGAAACAGGGAGTGGCTACACCTTC. The chain links TRBV7-3 to TRBJ1-2; D is possibly TRBD1 (6 bases). The length of the CDR3 is 12 residues. The V end was cut by 5 bases, the J end by 7 bases, with 11 bases between. Germline V gene data show CDR1 as SGHTA and CDR2 as FQGTGA.

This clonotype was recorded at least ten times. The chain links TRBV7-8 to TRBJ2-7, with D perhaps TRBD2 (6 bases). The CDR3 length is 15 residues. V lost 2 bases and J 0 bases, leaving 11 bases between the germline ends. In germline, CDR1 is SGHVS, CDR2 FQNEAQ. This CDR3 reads CASSLQREFSYEQYF. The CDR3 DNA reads TGTGCCAGCAGCTTACAACGGGAGTTCTCCTACGAGCAGTACTTC.

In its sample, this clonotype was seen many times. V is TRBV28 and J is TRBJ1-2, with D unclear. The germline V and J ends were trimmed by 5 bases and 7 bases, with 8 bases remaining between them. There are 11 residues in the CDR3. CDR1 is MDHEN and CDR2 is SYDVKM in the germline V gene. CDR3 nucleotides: TGTGCCAGCAGTAACCGTCTTGGCTACACCTTC. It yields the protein CASSNRLGYTF.

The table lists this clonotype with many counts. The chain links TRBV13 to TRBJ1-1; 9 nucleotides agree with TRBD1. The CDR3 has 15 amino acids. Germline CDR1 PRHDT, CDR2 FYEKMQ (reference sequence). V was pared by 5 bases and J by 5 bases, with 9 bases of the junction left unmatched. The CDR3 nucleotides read TGTGCCAGCAGCACAACCGAGACAGGGGGGACTGAAGCTTTCTTT. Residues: CASSTTETGGTEAFF.

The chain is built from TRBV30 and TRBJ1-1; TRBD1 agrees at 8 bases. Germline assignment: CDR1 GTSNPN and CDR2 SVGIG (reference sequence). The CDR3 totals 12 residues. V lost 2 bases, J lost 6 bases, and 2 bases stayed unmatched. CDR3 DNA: TGTGCCTGGAGTACAGGGGGTTCTGAAGCTTTCTTT. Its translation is CAWSTGGSEAFF.

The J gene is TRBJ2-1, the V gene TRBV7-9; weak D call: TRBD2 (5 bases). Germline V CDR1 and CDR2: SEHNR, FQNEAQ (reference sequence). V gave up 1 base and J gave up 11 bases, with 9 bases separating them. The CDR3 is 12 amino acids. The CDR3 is CASSLDEGKQFF. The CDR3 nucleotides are TGTGCCAGCAGCTTAGACGAGGGAAAGCAGTTCTTC.